The T cell receptor (beta chain) described here comes from a study of T cell responses to AZD1222 COVID-19 vaccine. Only in-frame clones appear in the TCRdb table, and some are missing; sequencing was by immunoSEQ multiplex PCR. The sample includes tens of thousands of clones, about four fifths seen only once; the top ten take roughly 12%. As for this clone: Its target is not known.

Study-wide results and limits: It was only after the peak T cell response that any repertoires were sampled. Only six people who got AZD1222 tested seropositive at baseline. Mapped onto spike, vaccine-associated CD4 TCRs spanned it and were dominant at 160-218 and 743-854.

The ends were cut back, 6 bases at V and 0 bases at J, with 20 bases in the middle. The germline CDR1 and CDR2 sequences are MDHEN and SYDVKM. The CDR3 is 17 residues long. This sequence was found in an adult in good health. Here the sequenced sample was peripheral blood, taken on day 0 of AZD1222 vaccination. This chain joins TRBV28 and TRBJ1-1; the D is unclear. CDR3 region: CASRPGRAKILNTEAFF. CDR3 DNA: TGTGCCAGCAGACCTGGGCGGGCTAAAATATTGAACACTGAAGCTTTCTTT.